Listed here are 23 T cell receptor beta chains from one sample, sequenced in a study of CD8+ T cells in alopecia areata. Extracted from the samples, RNA was reverse transcribed into cDNA to serve as the sequencing template. Here immunoSEQ multiplex PCR was the method, and the copy in TCRdb shows in-frame clones only, minus some. The data show 1,500 to 2,500 clones, with none appearing a single time. Material for sequencing was lesional skin. All receptors derive from a C3H/HeJ mouse with alopecia areata. Strain haplotype at MHC: H2-k.

This clone was detected only a few times. The genes are named according to mouse. The CDR3 is CASGGTGGYEQYF. The covered CDR3 bases are TGTGCCAGCGGTGGGACAGGGGGCTAT. The chain employs TRBV13-2 and TRBJ2-7; TRBD1 agrees at 10 bases. The CDR3 end lies 4 residues beyond the end of the read and is filled in from the germline J gene. Germline V gives CDR1 NNHNN, CDR2 SYGAGS (reference sequence). CDR3 size: 13 residues. V was clipped by 3 bases and J by 3 bases; unmatched bases: 0.

This clone was seen ten or more times. Mouse gene names apply. The read finishes 4 residues shy of the CDR3 end, and the germline J gene is used to complete it. V gene TRBV19 combines with J gene TRBJ2-7; 8 bases fit TRBD2. Germline V gene lookup returns CDR1 FNHDT and CDR2 SITEND (reference sequence). The CDR3 length is 16 residues. V shed 1 base and J 0 bases; nucleotides not matched to a gene: 6. This chain's CDR3 is CASSIRSGGYSYEQYF. The DNA read from the CDR3 is TGTGCCAGCAGTATAAGGTCTGGGGGGTACTCCTAT.

Ten or more counts support this clone. Any gene name here is a mouse gene name. The read comes to an end 4 residues before the CDR3 does, leaving the germline J gene to fill in the end. This chain connects TRBV19 to TRBJ2-1; D perhaps matches TRBD1 (5 bases). The germline gives CDR1 FNHDT, CDR2 SITEND (reference sequence). V lost 3 bases, J lost 0 bases, and 10 bases lay in between. The CDR3 covers 15 residues. CDR3 in amino acids: CASSRGDSNYAEQFF. The CDR3 bases that were read are TGTGCCAGCAGTAGAGGAGACAGTAACTATGCT.

This clone appeared many times. Gene names denote mouse genes. The missing CDR3 end, 4 residues past where the read stops, is filled in from the germline J gene. The rearrangement joins TRBV5 to TRBJ2-4; TRBD1 or TRBD2 may be the D gene (5 bases each). Germline V gene sequence: CDR1 LGHNA, CDR2 YNLKQL (reference sequence). This CDR3 contains 14 residues. V dropped 3 bases and J dropped 0 bases, with 7 bases sitting between them. The sequenced CDR3 bases are TGTGCCAGCAGCCAGGGGGACAGTCAAAAC. It is translated as CASSQGDSQN. The entire CDR3 protein is CASSQGDSQNTLYF.

This clone has just a few counts. Mouse gene names and germline throughout. The read halts 4 residues ahead of the CDR3 end, with the missing end drawn from the germline J gene. This chain links TRBV2 with TRBJ2-1; 9 bases map to TRBD2. This CDR3 region has 16 residues. V gave up 0 bases and J gave up 3 bases; unmatched junction bases: 3. From germline, CDR1 is LGHNA and CDR2 YSYQKL. CDR3 region: CASSQEGWGGYAEQFF. The covered CDR3 bases are TGTGCCAGCAGCCAAGAGGGCTGGGGGGGCTATGCT.

Comments on this clone: At residue 15, the DNA translation does not agree with TCRdb's protein; the protein displayed here is the one encoded by the DNA. A read error is the likely source, as a far larger clone sits one nucleotide away. Germline and genes: mouse. The CDR3 goes on 3 residues after the read ends, and that part is filled in from the germline J gene. The chain has TRBV13-2 and TRBJ1-3; TRBD1 matches 11 bases. CDR3 size: 18 residues. Per germline, CDR1 NNHNN and CDR2 SYGAGS (reference sequence). The DNA read from the CDR3 is TGTGCCAGAGGTGAGGGGGACAGGGGGACCCATTCTGGAAATACG. Amino acids: CARGEGDRGTHSGNT. The whole CDR3 protein reads CARGEGDRGTHSGNTLYF.

Details on this clone: The gene symbols are mouse symbols. From the germline J gene comes the end of the CDR3, since the read stops 4 residues before it. The chain joins TRBV31 to TRBJ2-4, with D possibly being TRBD2 (6 bases). Per germline, CDR1 GKSSPN and CDR2 SITVG. Trimming shortened V by 3 bases and J by 0 bases, and 7 bases separated the two germline ends. This CDR3 has 13 residues. The CDR3 reads CAWRLGSQNTLYF. CDR3 DNA, as far as it was read: TGTGCCTGGAGACTGGGTAGTCAAAAC.

This clone was counted many times. A mismatch at residue 12 separates the TCRdb protein from the translated DNA, so the protein presented here was translated from the DNA. Gene names and germline refer to mouse. The read terminates 3 residues before the CDR3 end, so the remaining end is supplied by the germline J gene. V and J are TRBV13-1 and TRBJ1-3, with TRBD1 matching over 7 bases. CDR1 is NSHNY and CDR2 is SYGAGN in the germline V gene. The CDR3 is 15 residues long. J gave up 0 bases and V 5 bases, and 5 bases lay outside the gene matches. Here the CDR3 reads CASREAGGSGNTLYF. CDR3 bases read: TGTGCCAGCAGAGAGGCAGGGGGTTCTGGAAATACG.

This clone has a count of ten or more. TCRdb lists a protein that is different at residue 11 from the translated DNA; the protein given here uses the DNA translation. Gene names follow the mouse nomenclature. The sequence runs out 3 residues before the end of the CDR3; the remainder is reconstructed from the germline J gene. This chain joins TRBV19 and TRBJ1-6, with D perhaps TRBD1 (5 bases). TRBJ1-6 is given ORF status, its function remaining uncertain. The V gene's germline CDR1 is FNHDT and CDR2 SITEND (reference sequence). This CDR3 comprises 14 residues. Trimming cost V 6 bases and J 0 bases, with 7 bases left between them. The CDR3 region is CASKTDSYNSPLYF. CDR3 bases read: TGTGCCAGCAAGACAGATTCCTATAATTCGCCC.

This clone was recorded many times. Gene names and germline refer to mouse. The sequence runs out 4 residues before the end of the CDR3; the remainder is reconstructed from the germline J gene. This chain joins TRBV19 and TRBJ2-7; D not resolved. In germline, CDR1 is FNHDT, CDR2 SITEND (reference sequence). This CDR3 has 14 residues. With 5 bases removed from V and 2 bases from J, the gap between germline ends came to 14 bases. Incomplete CDR3 DNA: TGTGCCAGCAGCAACCCAAGACAACCCTAT. It specifies CASSNPRQPY. From start to end, the CDR3 is CASSNPRQPYEQYF.

In its sample, this clone was seen many times. Genes and germline are mouse. From the germline J gene comes the end of the CDR3, since the read stops 4 residues before it. Other DNA sequences in the same sample also yield this CDR3. The chain has TRBV13-2 and TRBJ2-3; 7 bases are shared with TRBD2. The germline V gene has CDR1 NNHNN and CDR2 SYGAGS (reference sequence). Trimming cost V 0 bases and J 0 bases; bases outside gene matches: 1. The CDR3 consists of 15 residues. The CDR3 loop is CASGDVWGSAETLYF. CDR3 DNA, as far as it was read: TGTGCCAGCGGTGATGTCTGGGGGAGTGCAGAA.

This clone was detected many times. Mouse gene names apply. The read is 4 residues too short to cover the CDR3 end, so that end is filled in from the germline J gene. The rearrangement uses TRBV5 and TRBJ2-1, with D perhaps matching TRBD2 (7 bases). Germline V gene sequence: CDR1 LGHNA, CDR2 YNLKQL (reference sequence). The CDR3 loop spans 15 amino acids. The DNA read from the CDR3 is TGTGCCAGCAGCCAAGATGAGGGGGGCGCGGCT. It translates to CASSQDEGGAA. In full, the CDR3 reads CASSQDEGGAAEQFF.

A word on this clone: A far more abundant clone sits one base away, making this likely a read error. Here the gene names and germline are mouse. The CDR3 goes on 4 residues after the read ends, and that part is filled in from the germline J gene. This CDR3 is also generated by other DNA sequences in the sample. The gene calls are TRBV19 and TRBJ1-1, with D maybe TRBD1 (6 bases). The CDR3 sequence is 14 residues long. V gave up 4 bases and J gave up 0 bases, with 10 bases separating them. Per the germline V gene, CDR1 is FNHDT and CDR2 is SITEND (reference sequence). The CDR3 spells CASSLQGANTEVFF. CDR3 DNA, as far as it was read: TGTGCCAGCAGTCTACAGGGTGCAAACACA.

In its sample, this clone was seen many times. Each gene name is a mouse one. The read falls 4 residues short of the CDR3 end, and the missing part is taken from the germline J gene. The genes are TRBV29 and TRBJ2-7; 7 positions agree with TRBD1. Germline V CDR1 and CDR2: MSHET, SYDVDS. Trimming cost V 5 bases and J 0 bases; bases outside gene matches: 4. The CDR3 sequence is 14 residues long. CDR3 DNA, as far as it was read: TGTGCTAGCAGTCGGGGGACAGACTCCTAT. Its protein is CASSRGTDSY. The entire CDR3 is CASSRGTDSYEQYF.

This clone was detected many times. The genes are named according to mouse. The read is 4 residues too short to cover the CDR3 end, so that end is filled in from the germline J gene. This chain joins TRBV13-1 and TRBJ2-4; TRBD2 is a possible D gene (5 bases). The CDR3 is made up of 14 amino acids. The V gene's germline CDR1 is NSHNY and CDR2 SYGAGN. CDR3 bases read: TGTGCCAGCAGTGATTCTGGGAGGAGGAAC. This encodes CASSDSGRRN. The whole CDR3 sequence reads CASSDSGRRNTLYF.

This clone has at least ten counts. Here the gene names and germline are mouse. Partial CDR3 DNA: TGTGCCAGCAGTATAACGGACACCAACACA. The encoded protein is CASSITDTNT. From start to end, the CDR3 is CASSITDTNTEVFF. The chain uses TRBV19 and TRBJ1-1; a weak D match, TRBD1 (5 bases). The missing CDR3 end, 4 residues past where the read stops, is filled in from the germline J gene. Germline assignment: CDR1 FNHDT and CDR2 SITEND (reference sequence). The CDR3 totals 14 residues. Trimming stripped 1 base from V and 2 bases from J, with 9 bases between.

This clone occurred many times. The gene names given are mouse names. The CDR3 goes on 4 residues after the read ends, and that part is filled in from the germline J gene. The V gene is TRBV13-1, the J gene TRBJ1-4; 10 bases match TRBD1. J gave up 4 bases and V 1 base, and 4 bases lay outside the gene matches. The CDR3 sequence is 16 residues long. CDR1 and CDR2 (germline): NSHNY, SYGAGN. The CDR3 bases that were read are TGTGCCAGCAGTGATCAGACAGGGGGCGGCAACGAA. This encodes CASSDQTGGGNE. The entire CDR3 reads CASSDQTGGGNERLFF.

Only a few counts were recorded for this clone. Each gene name is a mouse one. The sequence runs out 4 residues before the end of the CDR3; the remainder is reconstructed from the germline J gene. The J gene is TRBJ2-5, the V gene TRBV4; D unresolved. Germline-derived CDR1 and CDR2 are LGHDT and YNNKQL (reference sequence). V lost 5 bases, J lost 0 bases, and 3 bases lay in between. This CDR3 spans 12 amino acids. Incomplete CDR3 DNA: TGTGCCAGCAGCCCAAACCAAGAC. It is translated as CASSPNQD. The complete CDR3 protein is CASSPNQDTQYF.

This clone was seen ten or more times. The germline and genes are mouse ones. The CDR3 goes on 4 residues after the read ends, and that part is filled in from the germline J gene. The V call is TRBV13-3, the J call TRBJ2-1, with 10 bases aligning to TRBD2. This CDR3 spans 14 amino acids. Germline CDR1 is NNHDY and CDR2 is SYVADS. Partial CDR3 DNA: TGTGCCAGCAGTCCTGGGGGGGCGCACGCT. It translates to CASSPGGAHA. The entire CDR3 sequence reads CASSPGGAHAEQFF.

This clone has at least ten counts. Genes and germline come from the mouse. The read stops 4 residues short of the end of the CDR3; the missing end is completed from the germline J gene. Other nucleotide sequences from this sample produce the same CDR3. The V call is TRBV14, the J call TRBJ2-1; 10 positions agree with TRBD2. The germline V gene encodes CDR1 SGHDT and CDR2 FRDEAV. V shed 1 base, J shed 5 bases, and the junction held 3 bases outside the gene matches. This CDR3 region has 15 residues. The CDR3 sequence: CASSFRDWGDAEQFF. CDR3 DNA, as far as it was read: TGTGCCAGCAGTTTCCGGGACTGGGGAGATGCT.

This clone was seen more than once but under ten times. A far larger clone is only one base removed, so a read error is likely. Gene names and germline refer to mouse. The read falls 4 residues short of the CDR3 end, and the missing part is taken from the germline J gene. The same CDR3 arises from other DNA sequences in this sample as well. The chain combines TRBV16 with TRBJ1-2, with no clear D. Germline CDR1 is SGHSA and CDR2 is FRNQAP. The CDR3 totals 13 residues. Trimming removed 5 bases at V and 0 bases at J, with 7 bases between. The sequenced part of the CDR3 DNA is TGTGCAAGCAGCCCGACTGCAAACTCC. Amino acid sequence: CASSPTANS. The entire CDR3 sequence reads CASSPTANSDYTF.

This clone was seen many times. Any gene name here is a mouse gene name. The read terminates 4 residues ahead of where the CDR3 ends, so the germline J gene completes it. The chain is built from TRBV13-3 and TRBJ2-5; TRBD1 agrees at 8 bases. After removal of 4 bases from V and 2 bases from J, the junction contained 3 bases not matched to a gene. The CDR3 spans 14 residues. The V gene's germline CDR1 is NNHDY and CDR2 SYVADS. The CDR3 loop reads CASSPTGGQDTQYF. The part of the CDR3 DNA that was read is TGTGCCAGCAGTCCTACAGGGGGCCAAGAC. The entire variable domain, with the rest obtained from reference TRBV13-3 and TRBJ2-5, is as follows: EAAVTQSPRSKVAVTGGKVTLSCHQTNNHDYMYWYRQDTGHGLRLIHYSYVADSTEKGDIPDGYKASRPSQENFSLILELASLSQTAVYFCASSPTGGQDTQYFGPGTRLLVL.

This clone was counted ten times or more. Gene labels here are mouse ones. CDR3: CASSYSDRGGEVFF. Incomplete CDR3 DNA: TGTGCCAGCAGTTACTCTGACAGGGGGGGA. The chain has TRBV14 and TRBJ1-1; 9 bases match TRBD1. The observed sequence ends 4 residues before the CDR3 terminus, with the missing tail filled in from the germline J gene. The CDR3 length is 14 residues. CDR1 is SGHDT, CDR2 FRDEAV, per germline. The entire variable domain, with the rest obtained from reference TRBV14 and TRBJ1-1, is as follows: EAGVTQSPRYAVLQEGQAVSFWCDPISGHDTLYWYQQPRDQGPQLLVYFRDEAVIDNSQLPSDRFSAVRPKGTNSTLKIQSAKQGDTATYLCASSYSDRGGEVFFGKGTRLTVV.